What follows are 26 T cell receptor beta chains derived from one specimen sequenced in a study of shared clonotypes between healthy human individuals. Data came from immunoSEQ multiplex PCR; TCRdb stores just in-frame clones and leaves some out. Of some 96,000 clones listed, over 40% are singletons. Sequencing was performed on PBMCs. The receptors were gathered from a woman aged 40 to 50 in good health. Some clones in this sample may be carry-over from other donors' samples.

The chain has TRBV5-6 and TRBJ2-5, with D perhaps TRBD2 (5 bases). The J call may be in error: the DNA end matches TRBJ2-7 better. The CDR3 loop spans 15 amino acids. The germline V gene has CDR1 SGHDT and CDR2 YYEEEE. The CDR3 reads CASSWTRENSYEQYF. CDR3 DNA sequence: TGTGCCAGCAGCTGGACCCGGGAAAACTCCTACGAGCAGTACTTC.

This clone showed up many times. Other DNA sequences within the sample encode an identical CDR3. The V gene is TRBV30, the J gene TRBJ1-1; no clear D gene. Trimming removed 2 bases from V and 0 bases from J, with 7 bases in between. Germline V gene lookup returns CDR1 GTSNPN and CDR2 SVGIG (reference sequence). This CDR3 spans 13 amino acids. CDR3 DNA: TGTGCCTGGAGTACTCAGGTGAACACTGAAGCTTTCTTT. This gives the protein CAWSTQVNTEAFF.

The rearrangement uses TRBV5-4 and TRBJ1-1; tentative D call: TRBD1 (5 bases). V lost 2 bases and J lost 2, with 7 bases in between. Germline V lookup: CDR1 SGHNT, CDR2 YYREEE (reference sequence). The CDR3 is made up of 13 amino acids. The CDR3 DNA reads TGTGCCAGCAGCTTCGACAGAAACACTGAAGCTTTCTTT. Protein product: CASSFDRNTEAFF.

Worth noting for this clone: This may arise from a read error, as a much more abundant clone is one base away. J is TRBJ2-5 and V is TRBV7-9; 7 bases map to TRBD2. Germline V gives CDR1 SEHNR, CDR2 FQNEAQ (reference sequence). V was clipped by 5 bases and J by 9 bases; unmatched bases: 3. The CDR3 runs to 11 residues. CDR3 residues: CASSPREAQYF. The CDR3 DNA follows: TGTGCCAGCAGCCCCCGGGAGGCCCAGTACTTC.

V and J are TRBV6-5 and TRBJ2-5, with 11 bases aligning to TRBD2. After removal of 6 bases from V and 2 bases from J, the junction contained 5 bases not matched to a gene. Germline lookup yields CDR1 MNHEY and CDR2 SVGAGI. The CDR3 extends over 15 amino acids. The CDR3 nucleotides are TGTGCCAGCAGCTTACTAGCGGGAGCGCAAGAGACCCAGTACTTC. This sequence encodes CASSLLAGAQETQYF.

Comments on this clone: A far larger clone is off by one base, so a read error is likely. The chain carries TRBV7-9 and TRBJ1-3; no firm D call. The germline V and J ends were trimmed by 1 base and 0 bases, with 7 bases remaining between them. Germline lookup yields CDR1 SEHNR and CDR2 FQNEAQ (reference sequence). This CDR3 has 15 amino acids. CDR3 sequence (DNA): TGTGCCAGCAGCTTAGAGCTGAGCTCTGGAAACACCATATATTTT. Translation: CASSLELSSGNTIYF. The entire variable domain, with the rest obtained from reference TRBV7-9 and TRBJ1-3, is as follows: DTGVSQNPRHKITKRGQNVTFRCDPISEHNRLYWYRQTLGQGPEFLTYFQNEAQLEKSRLLSDRFSAERPKGSFSTLEIQRTEQGDSAMYLCASSLELSSGNTIYFGEGSWLTVV.

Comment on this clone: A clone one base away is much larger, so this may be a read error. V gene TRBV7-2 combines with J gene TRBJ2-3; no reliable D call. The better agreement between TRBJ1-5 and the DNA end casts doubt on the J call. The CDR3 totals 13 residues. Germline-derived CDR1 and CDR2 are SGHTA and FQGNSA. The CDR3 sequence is CASSLSRTDTQHF. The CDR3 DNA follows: TGTGCCAGCAGCTTAAGCCGCACAGATACGCAGCATTTT.

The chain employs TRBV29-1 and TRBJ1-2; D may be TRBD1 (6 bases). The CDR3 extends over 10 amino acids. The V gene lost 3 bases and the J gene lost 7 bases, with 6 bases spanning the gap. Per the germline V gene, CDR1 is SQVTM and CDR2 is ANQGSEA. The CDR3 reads CSVEGAGYTF. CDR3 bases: TGCAGCGTTGAGGGGGCTGGCTACACCTTC.

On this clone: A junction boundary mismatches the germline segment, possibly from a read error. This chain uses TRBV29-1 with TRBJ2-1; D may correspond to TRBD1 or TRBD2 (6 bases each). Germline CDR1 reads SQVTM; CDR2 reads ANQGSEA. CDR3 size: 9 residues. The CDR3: CSVDRGQVF. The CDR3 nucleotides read TGCAGCGTTGACCGGGGGCAAGTCTTC.

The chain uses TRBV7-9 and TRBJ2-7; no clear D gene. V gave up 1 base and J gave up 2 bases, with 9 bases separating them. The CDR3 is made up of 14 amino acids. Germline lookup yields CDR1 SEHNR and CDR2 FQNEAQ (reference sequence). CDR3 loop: CASSLGLTAYEQYF. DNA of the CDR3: TGTGCCAGCAGCTTAGGTCTGACGGCCTACGAGCAGTACTTC.

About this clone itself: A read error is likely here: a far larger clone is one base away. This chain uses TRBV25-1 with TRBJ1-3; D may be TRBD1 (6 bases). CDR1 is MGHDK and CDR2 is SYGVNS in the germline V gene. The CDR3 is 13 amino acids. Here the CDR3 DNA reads TGTACCAGCAGTGAACAGGGTGGAAACACCATATATTTT. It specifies CTSSEQGGNTIYF.

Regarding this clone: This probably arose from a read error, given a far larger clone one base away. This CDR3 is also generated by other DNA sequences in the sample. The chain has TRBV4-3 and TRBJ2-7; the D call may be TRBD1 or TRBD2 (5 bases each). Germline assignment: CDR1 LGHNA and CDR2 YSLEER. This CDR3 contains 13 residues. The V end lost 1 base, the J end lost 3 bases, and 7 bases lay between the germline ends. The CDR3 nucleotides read TGCGCCAGCAGCCAAGGGGGGTACTACGAGCAGTACTTC. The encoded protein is CASSQGGYYEQYF.

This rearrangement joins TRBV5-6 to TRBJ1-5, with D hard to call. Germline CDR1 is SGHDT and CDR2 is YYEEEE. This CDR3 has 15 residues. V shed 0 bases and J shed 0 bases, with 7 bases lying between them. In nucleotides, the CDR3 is TGTGCCAGCAGCTTGGAAGGGTATAGCAATCAGCCCCAGCATTTT. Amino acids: CASSLEGYSNQPQHF.

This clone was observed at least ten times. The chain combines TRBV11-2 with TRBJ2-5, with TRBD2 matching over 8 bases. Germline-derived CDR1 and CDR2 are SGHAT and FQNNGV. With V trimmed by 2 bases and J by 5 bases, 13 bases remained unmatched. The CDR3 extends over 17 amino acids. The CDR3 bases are TGTGCCAGCAGCTTACCTCGGAGTGCGGGAGGAGCGGAGACCCAGTACTTC. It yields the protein CASSLPRSAGGAETQYF.

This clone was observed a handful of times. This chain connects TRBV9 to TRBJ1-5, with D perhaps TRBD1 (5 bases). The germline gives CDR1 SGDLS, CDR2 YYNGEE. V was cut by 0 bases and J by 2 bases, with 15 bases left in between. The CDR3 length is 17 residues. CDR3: CASSVVGTRERNQPQHF. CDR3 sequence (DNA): TGTGCCAGCAGCGTAGTTGGTACCAGGGAGCGCAATCAGCCCCAGCATTTT.

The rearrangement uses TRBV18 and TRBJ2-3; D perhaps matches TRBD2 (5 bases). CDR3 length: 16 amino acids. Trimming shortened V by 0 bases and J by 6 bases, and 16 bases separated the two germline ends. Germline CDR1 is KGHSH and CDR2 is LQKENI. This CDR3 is CASSPPRVGTLDTQYF. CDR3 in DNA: TGTGCCAGCTCACCACCGAGGGTGGGCACTTTGGATACGCAGTATTTT.

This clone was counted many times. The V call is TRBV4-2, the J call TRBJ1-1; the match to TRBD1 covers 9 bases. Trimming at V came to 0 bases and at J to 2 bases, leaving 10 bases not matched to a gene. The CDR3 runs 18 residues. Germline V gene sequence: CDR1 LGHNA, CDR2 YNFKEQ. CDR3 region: CASSQEVAAGQGNTEAFF. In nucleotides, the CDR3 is TGTGCCAGCAGCCAAGAGGTGGCCGCGGGACAGGGAAACACTGAAGCTTTCTTT.

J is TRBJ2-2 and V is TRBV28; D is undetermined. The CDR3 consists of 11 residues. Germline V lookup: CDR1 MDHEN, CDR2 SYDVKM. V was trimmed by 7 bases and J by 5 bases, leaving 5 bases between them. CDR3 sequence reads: CASISTGELFF. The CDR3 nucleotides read TGTGCCAGCATTTCAACCGGGGAGCTGTTTTTT.

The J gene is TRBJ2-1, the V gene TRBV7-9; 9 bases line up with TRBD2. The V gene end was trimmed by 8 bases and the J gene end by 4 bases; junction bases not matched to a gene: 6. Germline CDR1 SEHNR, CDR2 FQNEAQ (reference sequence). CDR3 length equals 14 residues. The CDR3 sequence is CASSGLAGYNEQFF. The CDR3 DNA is TGTGCCAGCTCGGGGCTAGCGGGGTACAATGAGCAGTTCTTC.

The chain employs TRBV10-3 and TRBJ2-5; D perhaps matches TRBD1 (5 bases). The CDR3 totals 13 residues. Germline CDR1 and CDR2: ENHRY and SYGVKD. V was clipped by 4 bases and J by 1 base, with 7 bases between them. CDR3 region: CAISARAQETQYF. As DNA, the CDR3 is TGTGCCATCAGTGCCAGGGCCCAAGAGACCCAGTACTTC.

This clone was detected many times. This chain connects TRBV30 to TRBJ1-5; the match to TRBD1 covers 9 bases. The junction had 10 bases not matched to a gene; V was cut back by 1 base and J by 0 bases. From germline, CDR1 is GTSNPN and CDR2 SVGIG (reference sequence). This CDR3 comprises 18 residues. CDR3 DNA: TGTGCCTGGAGTGCCGGGCGGACAGGGGCTTATAGCAATCAGCCCCAGCATTTT. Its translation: CAWSAGRTGAYSNQPQHF.

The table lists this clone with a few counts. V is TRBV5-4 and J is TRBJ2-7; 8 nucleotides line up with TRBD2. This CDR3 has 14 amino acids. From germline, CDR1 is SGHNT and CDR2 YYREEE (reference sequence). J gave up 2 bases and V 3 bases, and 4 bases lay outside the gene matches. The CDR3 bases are TGTGCCAGCAGCTCCGGGACTAGGGCCTACGAGCAGTACTTC. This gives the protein CASSSGTRAYEQYF.

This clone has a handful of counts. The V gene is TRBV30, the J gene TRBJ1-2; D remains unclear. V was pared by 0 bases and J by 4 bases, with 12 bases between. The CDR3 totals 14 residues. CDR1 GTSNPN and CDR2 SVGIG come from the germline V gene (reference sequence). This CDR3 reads CAWSVLTGGYGYTF. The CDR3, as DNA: TGTGCCTGGAGTGTACTTACGGGCGGCTATGGCTACACCTTC.

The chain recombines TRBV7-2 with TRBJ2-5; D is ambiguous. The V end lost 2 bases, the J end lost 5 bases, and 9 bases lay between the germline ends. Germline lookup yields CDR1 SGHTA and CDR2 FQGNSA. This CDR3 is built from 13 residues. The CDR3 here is CASSLPSRETQYF. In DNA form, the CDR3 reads TGTGCCAGCAGCTTACCCAGCCGGGAGACCCAGTACTTC.

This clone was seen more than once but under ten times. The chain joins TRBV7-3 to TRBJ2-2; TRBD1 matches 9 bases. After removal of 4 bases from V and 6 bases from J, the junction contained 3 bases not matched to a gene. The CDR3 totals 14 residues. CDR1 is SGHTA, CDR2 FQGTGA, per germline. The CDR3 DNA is TGTGCCAGCAGCTGGACAGGGGATGCCGGGGAGCTGTTTTTT. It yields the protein CASSWTGDAGELFF.

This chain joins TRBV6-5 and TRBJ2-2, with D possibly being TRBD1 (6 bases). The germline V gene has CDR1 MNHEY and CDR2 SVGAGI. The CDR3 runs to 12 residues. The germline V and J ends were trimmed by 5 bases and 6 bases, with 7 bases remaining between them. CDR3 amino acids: CASSQGPGELFF. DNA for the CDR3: TGTGCCAGCAGTCAGGGGCCCGGGGAGCTGTTTTTT.